This is a list of T cell receptor beta chains from one sample in a study of memory CD8 T cells in hepatitis C reinfection. Profiled with immunoSEQ multiplex PCR; TCRdb holds only in-frame clones, not every one. This sample has about 46,000 clones, with 89% found just once. What was sequenced was naive CD8+ T cells sorted from blood. The receptors shown here come from a young man with hepatitis C virus infection. CDR3s include the opening cysteine and the closing phenylalanine or tryptophan. A D gene is named only where the DNA matches it firmly. Size values are once, few and many counts, or a class for expanded clones, and some rows have none.

V	J	size	D	DNA	CDR3
TRBV27	TRBJ2-1	.	TRBD2	TGTGCCAGCAGTTTAGCGGGAGGGAATTACAATGAGCAGTTCTTC	CASSLAGGNYNEQFF
TRBV6-5	TRBJ2-5	.	.	TGTGCCAGCAGTTATCCCGTGGAGACCCAGTACTTC	CASSYPVETQYF
TRBV7-9	TRBJ2-3	.	TRBD2	TGTGCCAGCAGCTCCCCCTTGACTAGCGGTGACACAGATACGCAGTATTTT	CASSSPLTSGDTDTQYF
TRBV4-2	TRBJ1-4	.	.	TGTGCCAGCAGCCAGAATCTCCGCCCGACGGGGAATGAAAAACTGTTTTTT	CASSQNLRPTGNEKLFF
TRBV11-2	TRBJ2-5	.	TRBD2	TGTGCCAGCAGCGTTGGACTAGCGGGGGAAGAGACCCAGTACTTC	CASSVGLAGEETQYF
TRBV13	TRBJ1-1	.	.	TGTGCCAGCAGCTTTCTCAGCACTGAAGCTTTCTTT	CASSFLSTEAFF
TRBV28	TRBJ1-3	.	.	TGTGCCAGCAGTCACCGACAGACGGGAAACACCATATATTTT	CASSHRQTGNTIYF
TRBV7-8	TRBJ2-5	once	TRBD1	TGTGCCAGCAGCGCCACCGGGACAGGGGGAGAGACCCAGTACTTC	CASSATGTGGETQYF
TRBV6-6	TRBJ1-1	few	.	TGTGCCAGCAGTTTAGGGACCGGAGGGACTGAAGCTTTCTTT	CASSLGTGGTEAFF
TRBV2	TRBJ2-1	.	TRBD2	TGTGCCAGCAGTGAAGGTCTAGCGGGGGGAGATGAGCAGTTCTTC	CASSEGLAGGDEQFF
TRBV4-1	TRBJ2-5	.	.	TGCGCCAGCAGCCAACCCTGGGGTAGCGCCCAAGAGACCCAGTACTTC	CASSQPWGSAQETQYF
TRBV4-1	TRBJ1-1	few	.	TGCGCCAGCAGCCAGCCGGACAGGAACACTGAAGCTTTCTTT	CASSQPDRNTEAFF
TRBV10-3	TRBJ2-2	.	.	TGTGCCATCTTTTCGGGCACCGGGGAGCTGTTTTTT	CAIFSGTGELFF
TRBV19	TRBJ2-7	.	TRBD1	TGTGCCAGTAGTATAGGGACAGGACCAACGTACGAGCAGTACTTC	CASSIGTGPTYEQYF
TRBV7-6	TRBJ2-5	.	TRBD2	TGTGCCAGCCGCCGAGAGCGGGGGGTCGAGACCCAGTACTTC	CASRRERGVETQYF
TRBV27	TRBJ2-2	once	.	TGTGCCAGCAGACAGGGTTCGAACACCGGGGAGCTGTTTTTT	CASRQGSNTGELFF
TRBV27	TRBJ2-2	.	.	TGTGCCAGCAGTCTTACAGGGTTGCCGGGGGAGCTGTTTTTT	CASSLTGLPGELFF
TRBV9	TRBJ2-3	.	.	TGTGCCAGCAGCGTACAACCAGGGGGCACAGATACGCAGTATTTT	CASSVQPGGTDTQYF
TRBV30	TRBJ1-2	.	TRBD1	TGTGCCTGGAGTCATTGGGGGACAGGGAGTCCAACGGACTATGGCTACACCTTC	CAWSHWGTGSPTDYGYTF
TRBV11-2	TRBJ2-1	.	.	TGTGCCAGCAGCTTAGTCAGGGTTTACTACAATGAGCAGTTCTTC	CASSLVRVYYNEQFF
TRBV7-6	TRBJ1-1	.	.	TGTGCCAGCAGCCTCGGGACTCGGAACACTGAAGCTTTCTTT	CASSLGTRNTEAFF
TRBV6-6	TRBJ1-1	.	TRBD1	TGTGCCAGCAGTAAAGACAGGGGGCCGCGGGACACTGAAGCTTTCTTT	CASSKDRGPRDTEAFF
TRBV4-1	TRBJ2-7	.	.	TGCGCCAGCAGCCAATCCCCCTTCGGTCGGGGGTTAACGGGAGAGCAGTACTTC	CASSQSPFGRGLTGEQYF
TRBV19	TRBJ1-5	.	.	TGTGCCAGTAGTCCTGACCCAAGGGGACAGCCCCAGCATTTT	CASSPDPRGQPQHF
TRBV6-1	TRBJ1-5	.	TRBD1	TGTGCCAGCAGTGTCCGGGACAGCCAGTATAGCAATCAGCCCCAGCATTTT	CASSVRDSQYSNQPQHF
TRBV7-2	TRBJ2-1	once	.	TGTGCCAGCAGCTTAAACGGCGGCGACGCCTACAATGAGCAGTTCTTC	CASSLNGGDAYNEQFF
TRBV11-2	TRBJ2-1	.	TRBD1	TGTGCCAGCAGCTTAGATCGGGACAGGGGGGTACATGAGCAGTTCTTC	CASSLDRDRGVHEQFF
TRBV7-9	TRBJ2-1	.	TRBD2	TGTGCCAGCAGCTTTCCTAGCGGGAGGACGGGCAATGAGCAGTTCTTC	CASSFPSGRTGNEQFF
TRBV27	TRBJ2-3	.	.	TGTGCCAGCAGTTTAGGGCCCATTGCAGATACGCAGTATTTT	CASSLGPIADTQYF
TRBV14	TRBJ1-1	.	.	TGTGCCAGCAGCCAACCCGGATCAGGAAACACTGAAGCTTTCTTT	CASSQPGSGNTEAFF
TRBV4-3	TRBJ1-1	.	.	TGCGCCAGCAGCCAAGATCGATTGGGGGGAACTGAAGCTTTCTTT	CASSQDRLGGTEAFF
TRBV7-7	TRBJ2-1	.	.	TGTGCTAGCAGCCCCGACAGGAGTACCTACAATGAGCAGTTCTTC	CASSPDRSTYNEQFF
TRBV7-9	TRBJ2-1	.	TRBD1	TGTGCCAGCAGCCCAACAGGGGTCCAATCCTACAATGAGCAGTTCTTC	CASSPTGVQSYNEQFF
TRBV27	TRBJ2-1	.	TRBD2	TGTGCCAGCAACCCTCTAGCGGGAGGGGGCTACAATGAGCAGTTCTTC	CASNPLAGGGYNEQFF
TRBV6-6	TRBJ2-3	.	.	TGTGCCAGCAGTTACGCTAACTTGCCAGATACGCAGTATTTT	CASSYANLPDTQYF
TRBV5-4	TRBJ2-5	once	TRBD2	TGTGCCAGCAGCAGTAGCGGGGGTTACTACCAAGAGACCCAGTACTTC	CASSSSGGYYQETQYF
TRBV10-3	TRBJ1-1	.	TRBD1	TGTGCCATCAAAATGGGACAGGGGGTCACTGAAGCTTTCTTT	CAIKMGQGVTEAFF
TRBV6-5	TRBJ1-1	.	.	TGTGCCAGCAGTCGCAGGAACACTGAAGCTTTCTTT	CASSRRNTEAFF
TRBV27	TRBJ2-5	once	TRBD2	TGTGCCAGCAGTAGCGGGACTCGCCAAGAGACCCAGTACTTC	CASSSGTRQETQYF
TRBV5-4	TRBJ2-7	.	TRBD1	TGTGCCAGCAGCCCCGGGACAGGGGTTTACGAGCAGTACTTC	CASSPGTGVYEQYF
TRBV19	TRBJ2-7	.	TRBD2	TGTGCCAGTAGTATGACTAGCGGATACGAGCAGTACTTC	CASSMTSGYEQYF
TRBV6-6	TRBJ2-1	.	.	TGTGCCAGCAGTTACTCCAACTACTTTAAGCAGTTCTTC	CASSYSNYFKQFF
TRBV19	TRBJ2-3	.	TRBD2	TGTGCCAGTAGTTCTGCGGGGGGCCGGGGGCAGTATTTT	CASSSAGGRGQYF
TRBV2	TRBJ2-1	.	TRBD2	TGTGCCAGTGGTTTAGCGGGGGGGCGTAGTAATGAGCAGTTCTTC	CASGLAGGRSNEQFF
TRBV5-6	TRBJ1-2	.	TRBD1	TGTGCCAGCAGCCGTGACAGGGGCTTTTCCTCCCTCTATGGCTACACCTTC	CASSRDRGFSSLYGYTF
TRBV13	TRBJ2-5	.	TRBD2	TGTGCCAGCAGCTTAGGGAGTAGCGGGAGTTGGGAGACCCAGTACTTC	CASSLGSSGSWETQYF
TRBV4-1	TRBJ2-5	.	TRBD2	TGCGCCAGCAGCCAAGTCGGACTAGCGGGACAAGAGACCCAGTACTTC	CASSQVGLAGQETQYF
TRBV7-9	TRBJ1-2	.	TRBD1	TGTGCCAGCAGCTTAGGGACAGGGGCAAACTATGGCTACACCTTC	CASSLGTGANYGYTF
TRBV5-1	TRBJ2-1	.	.	TGCGCCAGCACTGGACAGAACTACAATGAGCAGTTCTTC	CASTGQNYNEQFF
TRBV29-1	TRBJ1-2	.	TRBD1	TGCAGCGTTGCAGGGACAGGGGGCCAAGGGGGTGGCTACACCTTC	CSVAGTGGQGGGYTF
TRBV30	TRBJ2-3	.	.	TGTGTCCACAGGGAACGCACAGATACGCAGTATTTT	CVHRERTDTQYF
TRBV7-8	TRBJ2-5	.	TRBD1	TGTGCCAGCAGCCCCCGGGACAGGGTGGGGGAGACCCAGTACTTC	CASSPRDRVGETQYF
TRBV2	TRBJ2-1	.	TRBD2	TGTGCCAGCCTCACTAGCGGGGGATACAATGAGCAGTTCTTC	CASLTSGGYNEQFF
TRBV5-4	TRBJ2-5	.	TRBD1	TGTGCCAGCAGCTTGGACAGGGGCGAACTCCAAGAGACCCAGTACTTC	CASSLDRGELQETQYF
TRBV4-1	TRBJ1-1	.	.	TGCGCCAGCAGCCTTACCTCCGGGACACTGTCCGACACTGAAGCTTTCTTT	CASSLTSGTLSDTEAFF
TRBV14	TRBJ2-5	.	.	TGTGCCAGCAGCAACCCGCCGAGAGAGACCCAGTACTTC	CASSNPPRETQYF
TRBV11-3	TRBJ2-5	.	TRBD1	TGTGCCAGCAGCTTGGGGACAGGGGCAGAGACCCAGTACTTC	CASSLGTGAETQYF
TRBV7-9	TRBJ2-5	.	TRBD2	TGTGCCAGCAGCCCTTTAGCGGGCCCCTTGACCCAGTACTTC	CASSPLAGPLTQYF